This is a list of T cell receptor beta chains from one sample in a study of cytomegalovirus exposure and HLA in healthy donors. The method was immunoSEQ multiplex PCR; TCRdb's version includes in-frame clones alone and lacks a portion of them. The repertoire holds around 130,000 clones, with roughly four fifths as singletons. The specimen sequenced was PBMCs. Receptors originate from a man aged 35 to 55 in good health and CMV-seronegative. Each CDR3 is given with its conserved first and last residue. A D gene is named only where the DNA matches it firmly. For some rows the clone size is stated as once, few or many, or as a class when expanded; others skip it.

size	V	D	J	CDR3	DNA
NA	TRBV7-2	TRBD2	TRBJ2-1	CASSLAGRGTSGPYEQFF	TGTGCCAGCAGCTTAGCGGGGAGGGGGACTAGCGGCCCTTATGAGCAGTTCTTC
NA	TRBV6-5	TRBD1	TRBJ1-2	CASSPSSGTGSGYTF	TGTGCCAGCAGCCCTTCCTCTGGGACAGGTAGTGGCTACACCTTC
NA	TRBV14	TRBD1	TRBJ1-1	CASSRLQGAEAFF	TGTGCCAGCAGCCGACTACAGGGGGCTGAAGCTTTCTTT
NA	TRBV7-9	TRBD2	TRBJ2-3	CSSSLAASGHTDTQYF	TGTTCCAGCAGCCTCGCGGCTAGCGGGCACACAGATACGCAGTATTTT
NA	TRBV7-9	TRBD2	TRBJ2-3	CASSFTAGGSTDTQYF	TGTGCCAGCAGCTTTACGGCGGGGGGAAGCACAGATACGCAGTATTTT
NA	TRBV5-1	TRBD2	TRBJ2-1	CASSLATSGYLNEQFF	TGCGCCAGCAGCTTGGCCACTAGCGGGTACCTAAATGAGCAGTTCTTC
NA	TRBV4-3	TRBD1	TRBJ2-5	CASSQGQGRETQYF	TGCGCCAGCAGCCAGGGACAGGGCCGGGAGACCCAGTACTTC
NA	TRBV29-1	TRBD1	TRBJ2-7	CSVRQGPYEQYF	TGCAGCGTTAGACAGGGCCCCTACGAGCAGTACTTC
NA	TRBV7-9	TRBD1	TRBJ1-1	CASSATGGRAEAFF	TGTGCCAGCAGTGCTACAGGGGGCAGGGCTGAAGCTTTCTTT
NA	TRBV7-6	NA	TRBJ2-1	CASRRAGSNEQFF	TGTGCCAGCAGGAGGGCGGGGTCCAATGAGCAGTTCTTC
once	TRBV4-1	NA	TRBJ2-7	CASSRLASLLSYEQYF	TGCGCCAGCAGCCGATTGGCCTCTCTCCTCTCCTACGAGCAGTACTTC
NA	TRBV7-9	NA	TRBJ1-1	CASSRGGGETEAFF	TGTGCCAGCAGTCGTGGGGGAGGGGAGACTGAAGCTTTCTTT
few	TRBV28	NA	TRBJ1-5	CASQDRGNQPQHF	TGTGCCAGCCAGGACAGAGGAAATCAGCCCCAGCATTTT
NA	TRBV11-3	NA	TRBJ2-3	CASSLSGVFTDTQYF	TGTGCCAGCAGCTTATCCGGGGTTTTCACAGATACGCAGTATTTT
once	TRBV28	TRBD1	TRBJ1-5	CASKTDRVSNQPQHF	TGTGCCAGCAAAACCGACAGGGTTAGCAATCAGCCCCAGCATTTT
NA	TRBV18	TRBD1	TRBJ1-1	CASSLNRGGNTEAFF	TGTGCCAGCTCACTAAACAGGGGGGGGAACACTGAAGCTTTCTTT
once	TRBV27	NA	TRBJ2-7	CASSLSTGVVYEQYF	TGTGCCAGCAGTTTATCGACAGGTGTAGTCTACGAGCAGTACTTC
NA	TRBV5-1	NA	TRBJ1-5	CASATGIDQPQHF	TGCGCCAGCGCAACAGGGATTGATCAGCCCCAGCATTTT